In this sample, the clone carrying this T cell receptor (beta chain) turned up once. This specimen belongs to a study of shared clonotypes between healthy human individuals. Naivety among CD8 cells was defined by CD45RO negativity and positive CCR7 selection, thereby excluding terminally differentiated effector memory CD45RA+ cells. The repertoire was sequenced with immunoSEQ multiplex PCR; TCRdb's copy has only in-frame clones and lacks some. Altogether 1.5 million to 2.5 million clones are present, roughly 95% being singletons, with the ten largest covering less than 1.5%. CDR3 size: 16 residues. The J segment lost 5 bases and the V segment lost 3 bases, leaving 9 bases of the junction unmatched. CDR1 is SNHLY and CDR2 is FYNNEI in the germline V gene.

This clonotype was obtained from a man younger than 35 in good health. The rearrangement uses TRBV2 and TRBJ2-7, with 11 bases fitting TRBD2. The sequenced sample was naive CD8+ T cells sorted from blood. The CDR3 bases are TGTGCCAGCAGTGAGAGCGAGACTAGCGGGATCCACGAGCAGTACTTC. This codes for CASSESETSGIHEQYF. The entire variable domain, with the rest obtained from reference TRBV2 and TRBJ2-7, is as follows: EPEVTQTPSHQVTQMGQEVILRCVPISNHLYFYWYRQILGQKVEFLVSFYNNEISEKSEIFDDQFSVERPDGSNFTLKIRSTKLEDSAMYFCASSESETSGIHEQYFGPGTRLTVT.